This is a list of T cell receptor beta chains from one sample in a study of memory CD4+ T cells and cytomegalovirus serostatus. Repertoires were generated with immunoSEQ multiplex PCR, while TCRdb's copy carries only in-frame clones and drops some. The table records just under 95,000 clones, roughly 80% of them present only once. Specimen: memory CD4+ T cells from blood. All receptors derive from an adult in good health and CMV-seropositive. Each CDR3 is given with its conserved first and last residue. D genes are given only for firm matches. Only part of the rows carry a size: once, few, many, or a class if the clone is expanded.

CASSFSGQSNEQYF,TGTGCCAGCAGTTTCTCGGGACAGTCCAACGAGCAGTACTTC,TRBJ2-7,once,TRBD1,TRBV28
CASSPPPGTSGLQETQYF,TGTGCCAGCAGCCCACCGCCCGGGACTAGCGGCTTGCAAGAGACCCAGTACTTC,TRBJ2-5,-,TRBD2,TRBV7-2
CASSATGTHNEQFF,TGTGCCAGCAGCGCAACGGGGACTCACAATGAGCAGTTCTTC,TRBJ2-1,-,-,TRBV11-3
CASSVWGASNEKLFF,TGTGCCAGCAGTGTGTGGGGGGCTTCTAATGAAAAACTGTTTTTT,TRBJ1-4,once,-,TRBV25-1
CASSRTGDYEQYF,TGTGCCAGCAGTCGGACAGGGGACTACGAGCAGTACTTC,TRBJ2-7,-,TRBD1,TRBV6-1
CAHILSSGNTIYF,TGTGCCCATATTTTAAGCTCTGGAAACACCATATATTTT,TRBJ1-3,-,-,TRBV30
CASRGDSPEAFF,TGTGCCAGCAGGGGAGACAGCCCAGAAGCTTTCTTT,TRBJ1-1,few,-,TRBV2
CASSEGSYGYTF,TGTGCCAGCAGTGAAGGGTCCTATGGCTACACCTTC,TRBJ1-2,once,-,TRBV2
CASRGGSIAASSYNEQFF,TGTGCCAGCAGGGGGGGGAGTATAGCGGCGAGCTCCTACAATGAGCAGTTCTTC,TRBJ2-1,-,TRBD2,TRBV2
CASSWRDTIRSGANVLTF,TGTGCCAGTAGTTGGCGGGACACAATCCGCTCTGGGGCCAACGTCCTGACTTTC,TRBJ2-6,-,-,TRBV19
CASSPYPGQRRSQQETQYF,TGTGCCAGCTCACCGTACCCGGGACAGCGGCGCTCCCAGCAAGAGACCCAGTACTTC,TRBJ2-5,-,TRBD1,TRBV18
CASSMEGRDGYTF,TGTGCCAGTAGTATGGAAGGGCGCGACGGCTACACCTTC,TRBJ1-2,-,-,TRBV19
CASSLVPTGFYGYTF,TGTGCCAGCAGTCTGGTCCCTACAGGGTTCTATGGCTACACCTTC,TRBJ1-2,-,-,TRBV6-5
CAVRRTSGYEQYF,TGTGCCGTCCGCCGGACTAGCGGATACGAGCAGTACTTC,TRBJ2-7,few,TRBD2,TRBV27
CASSFRESETQYF,TGCGCCAGCAGCTTCAGGGAATCCGAGACCCAGTACTTC,TRBJ2-5,once,-,TRBV5-1
CASSFTTDINTIYF,TGTGCCAGCAGCTTTACCACCGACATAAACACCATATATTTT,TRBJ1-3,-,-,TRBV7-6
CASSIVAGGSMDEQFF,TGCGCCAGCAGCATAGTAGCGGGAGGCAGTATGGATGAGCAGTTCTTC,TRBJ2-1,-,TRBD2,TRBV5-1
CASSQDLAGGYPDTQYF,TGCGCCAGCAGCCAAGATCTAGCGGGAGGTTACCCAGATACGCAGTATTTT,TRBJ2-3,-,TRBD2,TRBV4-1
CASSPSRTWQYF,TGTGCCAGCAGCCCCAGTCGAACGTGGCAGTACTTC,TRBJ2-7,-,-,TRBV6-6
CASSPIAGNTDTQYF,TGCGCCAGCAGCCCTATAGCGGGAAACACAGATACGCAGTATTTT,TRBJ2-3,-,TRBD2,TRBV10-1
CASSYGTAHTNEQFF,TGTGCCAGCAGCTATGGGACCGCCCACACCAATGAGCAGTTCTTC,TRBJ2-1,-,-,TRBV5-4
CASSLAGEQFF,TGTGCCAGCAGCCTAGCGGGAGAGCAGTTCTTC,TRBJ2-1,-,TRBD2,TRBV7-6
CASGAGQSYNEQFF,TGTGCCAGCGGGGCGGGACAGTCCTACAATGAGCAGTTCTTC,TRBJ2-1,-,-,TRBV6-1
CASNWGKGQPQHF,TGTGCCAGCAATTGGGGGAAGGGTCAGCCCCAGCATTTT,TRBJ1-5,-,-,TRBV6-1
CASSLTDRVSEQFF,TGTGCCAGCAGCTTAACGGACAGGGTTTCTGAGCAGTTCTTC,TRBJ2-1,-,TRBD1,TRBV11-3
CAWSWGMGEKLFF,TGTGCCTGGTCCTGGGGGATGGGTGAAAAACTGTTTTTT,TRBJ1-4,once,-,TRBV30
CASSPRQELGYGYTF,TGTGCCAGCAGCCCCAGACAGGAGTTGGGTTATGGCTACACCTTC,TRBJ1-2,-,-,TRBV5-8